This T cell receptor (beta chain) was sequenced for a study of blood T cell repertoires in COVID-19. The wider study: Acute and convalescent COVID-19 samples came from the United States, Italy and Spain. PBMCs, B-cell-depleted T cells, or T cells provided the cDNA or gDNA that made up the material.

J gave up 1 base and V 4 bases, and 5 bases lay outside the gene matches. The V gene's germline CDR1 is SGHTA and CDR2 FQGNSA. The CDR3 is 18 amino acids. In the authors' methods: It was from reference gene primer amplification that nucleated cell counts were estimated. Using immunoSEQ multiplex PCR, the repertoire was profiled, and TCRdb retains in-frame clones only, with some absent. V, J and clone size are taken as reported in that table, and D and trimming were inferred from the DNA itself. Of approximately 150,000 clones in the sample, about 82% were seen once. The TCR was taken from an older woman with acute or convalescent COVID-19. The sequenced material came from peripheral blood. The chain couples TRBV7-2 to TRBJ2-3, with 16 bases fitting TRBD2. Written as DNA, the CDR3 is TGTGCCAGCAGCTCGGGACTAGCGGGGGGGCTGGGCACAGATACGCAGTATTTT. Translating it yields CASSSGLAGGLGTDTQYF.